The 18 T cell receptor beta chains reported below all come from one sample, sequenced in a study of cytomegalovirus exposure and HLA in healthy donors. PCR employed 60 Vbeta and 13 Jbeta primers. Generated by immunoSEQ multiplex PCR, the TCRdb table keeps only in-frame clones and is missing some. The data show fewer than 250,000 clones, roughly 85% seen once. The sample taken for sequencing was PBMCs. These receptors originate from a male donor in good health and CMV-seronegative.

This clone was observed a few times. The chain recombines TRBV25-1 with TRBJ1-2; no clear D gene. Per germline, CDR1 MGHDK and CDR2 SYGVNS. The CDR3 is 11 amino acids. Trimming removed 9 bases from V and 4 bases from J, with 9 bases in between. The CDR3: CASGRGYGYTF. CDR3 sequence (DNA): TGTGCCAGTGGACGGGGCTATGGCTACACCTTC.

CDR3 sequence: CASSISQGLNTEAFF. The CDR3 DNA reads TGTGCCAGTAGTATTAGCCAGGGCCTGAACACTGAAGCTTTCTTT. This rearrangement joins TRBV19 to TRBJ1-1, with D maybe TRBD1 (5 bases). V was shortened by 3 bases and J by 0 bases, with 11 bases between the two germline ends. Germline-derived CDR1 and CDR2 are LNHDA and SQIVND (reference sequence). The CDR3 runs to 15 residues.

The genes are TRBV2 and TRBJ1-4, with D perhaps matching TRBD1 (5 bases). This CDR3 spans 15 amino acids. The germline V and J ends were trimmed by 0 bases and 8 bases, with 13 bases remaining between them. CDR1 SNHLY and CDR2 FYNNEI come from the germline V gene. CDR3 sequence (DNA): TGTGCCAGCAGTGAAGCTGTCAGGGTGTGGGAAAAACTGTTTTTT. Translation gives CASSEAVRVWEKLFF.

The chain is built from TRBV28 and TRBJ1-3; 11 nucleotides agree with TRBD1. Germline trimming cut 5 bases from V and 11 bases from J; bases unmatched to any gene: 5. The CDR3 contains 13 residues. Germline CDR1 and CDR2: MDHEN and SYDVKM. This CDR3 is CASSQPGQGAIYF. In DNA, the CDR3 is TGTGCCAGCAGTCAACCGGGACAGGGGGCCATATATTTT.

The V call is TRBV7-2, the J call TRBJ2-7; a possible D gene is TRBD2 (6 bases). Germline V lookup: CDR1 SGHTA, CDR2 FQGNSA. V lost 5 bases and J 5 bases, leaving 13 bases between the germline ends. The CDR3 loop spans 13 amino acids. The CDR3 bases are TGTGCCAGCAGCCCGCCCTCTAGCGACGAGCAGTACTTC. Translation: CASSPPSSDEQYF.

This clone has only one observation. The CDR3 loop is CATTSQGVYNEQFF. DNA for the CDR3: TGTGCCACCACGTCACAGGGGGTGTACAATGAGCAGTTCTTC. V is TRBV2 and J is TRBJ2-1; 8 bases map to TRBD1. V was clipped by 10 bases and J by 4 bases; unmatched bases: 9. The CDR3 runs to 14 residues. CDR1 and CDR2 from the germline V gene are SNHLY and FYNNEI.

The chain links TRBV9 to TRBJ2-3, with 9 bases fitting TRBD1. V was clipped by 4 bases and J by 2 bases; unmatched bases: 5. Per the germline V gene, CDR1 is SGDLS and CDR2 is YYNGEE. The length of the CDR3 is 15 residues. The CDR3 sequence: CASSFRTGVTDTQYF. The CDR3 nucleotides read TGTGCCAGCAGCTTCCGGACAGGGGTCACAGATACGCAGTATTTT.

This chain links TRBV5-1 with TRBJ1-2, with 9 nucleotides matching TRBD1. CDR1 and CDR2 (germline): SGHRS, YFSETQ. Trimming at V came to 2 bases and at J to 4 bases, leaving 12 bases not matched to a gene. This CDR3 is 17 amino acids long. The CDR3 is CASSFTQGASFGYGYTF. In DNA, the CDR3 is TGCGCCAGCAGCTTTACACAGGGGGCATCATTCGGCTATGGCTACACCTTC.

The CDR3 sequence is CASSQTSGTASYEQYF. The CDR3 coding sequence is TGTGCCAGCAGCCAGACATCCGGGACAGCATCCTACGAGCAGTACTTC. The chain joins TRBV4-2 to TRBJ2-7, with 7 bases fitting TRBD1. The CDR3 covers 16 residues. Trimming at V came to 3 bases and at J to 1 base, leaving 9 bases not matched to a gene. The germline gives CDR1 LGHNA, CDR2 YNFKEQ.

Notes on this clone: Other DNA variants within this sample encode the same CDR3. The rearrangement uses TRBV6-6 and TRBJ2-7; TRBD2 is a possible D gene (7 bases). V dropped 6 bases and J dropped 7 bases, with 16 bases sitting between them. CDR1 and CDR2 (germline): MNHNY, SVGAGI (reference sequence). There are 13 residues in the CDR3. CDR3 bases: TGTGCCAGCAGCCCCTGGGGGGGCTATGAGCAGTACTTC. Its protein is CASSPWGGYEQYF.

This clone was recorded a few times. The rearrangement joins TRBV7-7 to TRBJ2-3; a possible D gene is TRBD2 (5 bases). The CDR3 is made up of 13 amino acids. Trimming took 5 bases from V and 1 from J, leaving 7 bases between them. Per germline, CDR1 SSHAT and CDR2 FNYEAQ (reference sequence). As DNA, the CDR3 is TGTGCCAGCAGCCGGACTGGCACAGATACGCAGTATTTT. Protein: CASSRTGTDTQYF.

This chain uses TRBV19 with TRBJ2-2, with D possibly being TRBD2 (5 bases). CDR1 LNHDA and CDR2 SQIVND come from the germline V gene (reference sequence). Trimming took 3 bases from V and 1 from J, leaving 12 bases between them. This CDR3 region has 16 residues. This CDR3 reads CASSIPSGKNTGELFF. Here the CDR3 DNA reads TGTGCCAGTAGTATTCCATCGGGGAAGAACACCGGGGAGCTGTTTTTT.

This clone was recorded once. The chain couples TRBV5-4 to TRBJ2-5; possibly TRBD2 for D (7 bases). CDR3 length: 15 residues. CDR1 is SGHNT and CDR2 is YYREEE in the germline V gene (reference sequence). The V gene lost 6 bases and the J gene lost 3 bases, with 18 bases spanning the gap. The CDR3 DNA reads as TGTGCCAGCACCGCCATGGGGGGGCGGAAAGAGACCCAGTACTTC. Its protein product is CASTAMGGRKETQYF.

The V and J genes are TRBV27 and TRBJ2-7; 7 bases match TRBD2. The germline CDR1 and CDR2 sequences are MNHEY and SMNVEV (reference sequence). The V gene end was trimmed by 1 base and the J gene end by 2 bases; junction bases not matched to a gene: 5. The CDR3 is 15 amino acids. This CDR3 is CASSLLSAGAYEQYF. CDR3 DNA: TGTGCCAGCAGTTTATTGTCCGCGGGGGCCTACGAGCAGTACTTC.

The chain recombines TRBV29-1 with TRBJ2-5; 9 bases match TRBD2. Per the germline V gene, CDR1 is SQVTM and CDR2 is ANQGSEA. J gave up 4 bases and V 3 bases, and 9 bases lay outside the gene matches. The CDR3 is made up of 15 amino acids. The CDR3 DNA reads TGCAGCGTTGATCCTAGCGGGGATGTCCCAGAGACCCAGTACTTC. As protein: CSVDPSGDVPETQYF.

The chain uses TRBV11-2 and TRBJ2-7; D remains ambiguous. Germline-derived CDR1 and CDR2 are SGHAT and FQNNGV. The CDR3 is made up of 12 amino acids. With 5 bases removed from V and 6 bases from J, the gap between germline ends came to 11 bases. The CDR3 here is CASSPDIFEQYF. CDR3 nucleotides: TGTGCCAGCAGCCCCGACATCTTCGAGCAGTACTTC.

The chain carries TRBV9 and TRBJ2-2; 7 bases map to TRBD1. CDR3 length: 14 amino acids. CDR1 is SGDLS, CDR2 YYNGEE, per germline. Germline trimming cut 1 base from V and 4 bases from J; bases unmatched to any gene: 1. The CDR3 protein is CASSVSGGTGELFF. The CDR3 DNA reads as TGTGCCAGCAGCGTATCAGGGGGCACCGGGGAGCTGTTTTTT.

This clone was picked up one time. J is TRBJ2-5 and V is TRBV7-9; 7 bases are shared with TRBD1. The CDR3 extends over 16 amino acids. V gave up 4 bases and J gave up 2 bases; unmatched junction bases: 10. Germline CDR1 and CDR2: SEHNR and FQNEAQ (reference sequence). CDR3 region: CASSSLEGTEQETQYF. DNA of the CDR3: TGTGCCAGCAGCTCCCTCGAGGGGACAGAACAAGAGACCCAGTACTTC.